These 24 T cell receptor beta chains share one sample of origin, sequenced in a study of shared clonotypes between healthy human individuals. In the naive CD8 group, cells lacked CD45RO and were positively selected for CCR7, so terminally differentiated effector memory CD45RA+ cells were left out. Clones were sequenced by immunoSEQ multiplex PCR, and TCRdb holds only the in-frame ones, with some missing. The sample gives hundreds of thousands of clones, around 90% of which show up once; approximately 25% is in the top ten. The specimen sequenced was naive CD8+ T cells sorted from blood. Receptor source: a man under 40 in good health.

The rearrangement links TRBV29-1 to TRBJ2-1; 8 nucleotides line up with TRBD2. Trimming at V came to 0 bases and at J to 3 bases, leaving 1 base not matched to a gene. The germline V gene encodes CDR1 SQVTM and CDR2 ANQGSEA. This CDR3 has 14 residues. The CDR3 region is CSVEELAVYNEQFF. The CDR3 nucleotides are TGCAGCGTTGAAGAACTAGCGGTCTACAATGAGCAGTTCTTC.

The gene calls are TRBV7-3 and TRBJ2-3; the match to TRBD2 covers 9 bases. This CDR3 is built from 15 residues. The trim removed 4 bases at V and 4 bases at J, leaving 6 bases unmatched. Germline V CDR1 and CDR2: SGHTA, FQGTGA. The CDR3 bases are TGTGCCAGCAGCTGGGGACTAGCCGGGGCAGATACGCAGTATTTT. This translates into CASSWGLAGADTQYF.

Worth noting for this clone: Being one base from a much bigger clone, this may be a read error. DNA for the CDR3: TGTGCCAGCAGCTTCAACACCGGGGAGCTGTTTTTT. Amino acid sequence: CASSFNTGELFF. J is TRBJ2-2 and V is TRBV9; no firm D call. The CDR3 loop spans 12 amino acids. The germline V and J ends were trimmed by 4 bases and 2 bases, with 3 bases remaining between them. Germline values: CDR1 SGDLS, CDR2 YYNGEE. Drawing the rest from reference TRBV9 and TRBJ2-2, the complete variable domain is DSGVTQTPKHLITATGQRVTLRCSPRSGDLSVYWYQQSLDQGLQFLIQYYNGEERAKGNILERFSAQQFPDLHSELNLSSLELGDSALYFCASSFNTGELFFGEGSRLTVL.

The chain combines TRBV2 with TRBJ2-6; D gene uncertain. The CDR3 loop spans 16 amino acids. CDR1 is SNHLY and CDR2 is FYNNEI in the germline V gene. The ends were cut back, 1 base at V and 4 bases at J, with 11 bases in the middle. Here the CDR3 DNA reads TGTGCCAGCAGTGAAGGTTCGCCGGCGGGGGCCAACGTCCTGACTTTC. Its translation: CASSEGSPAGANVLTF.

This chain uses TRBV2 with TRBJ1-1, with D hard to call. The germline CDR1 and CDR2 sequences are SNHLY and FYNNEI. This CDR3 has 12 amino acids. With 6 bases removed from V and 0 bases from J, the gap between germline ends came to 5 bases. CDR3 nucleotide sequence: TGTGCCAGCAGCTACATGAACACTGAAGCTTTCTTT. This translates into CASSYMNTEAFF.

V gene TRBV29-1 combines with J gene TRBJ2-3; unclear D gene. Germline CDR1 is SQVTM and CDR2 is ANQGSEA. Deletions cut 2 bases from V and 2 bases from J, with 8 bases between. The CDR3 length is 13 residues. CDR3 nucleotides: TGCAGCGTTGAATCCGGAGTCACAGATACGCAGTATTTT. Amino acid sequence: CSVESGVTDTQYF.

This rearrangement joins TRBV7-6 to TRBJ2-7, with a possible D match to TRBD1 (6 bases). V was cut by 5 bases and J by 6 bases, with 17 bases left in between. Germline lookup yields CDR1 SGHVS and CDR2 FNYEAQ. The length of the CDR3 is 14 residues. CDR3 amino acids: CASSSQGPAGEQYF. CDR3 DNA: TGTGCCAGCAGCAGCCAGGGGCCGGCTGGCGAGCAGTACTTC. The entire variable domain, with the rest obtained from reference TRBV7-6 and TRBJ2-7, is as follows: GAGVSQSPRYKVTKRGQDVALRCDPISGHVSLYWYRQALGQGPEFLTYFNYEAQQDKSGLPNDRFSAERPEGSISTLTIQRTEQRDSAMYRCASSSQGPAGEQYFGPGTRLTVT.

The chain joins TRBV7-6 to TRBJ1-1; D may be TRBD1 (5 bases). Germline V CDR1 and CDR2: SGHVS, FNYEAQ. Deletions cut 1 base from V and 3 bases from J, with 12 bases between. The length of the CDR3 is 15 residues. The CDR3 region has the DNA TGTGCCAGCAGCTTAGTTCAGGGAGAGGACACTGAAGCTTTCTTT. It translates to CASSLVQGEDTEAFF.

The chain employs TRBV19 and TRBJ2-6, with D perhaps matching TRBD1 (5 bases). The length of the CDR3 is 13 residues. Germline V lookup: CDR1 LNHDA, CDR2 SQIVND (reference sequence). Trimming removed 1 base at V and 19 bases at J, with 17 bases between. The CDR3, as DNA: TGTGCCAGTAGTATAGTGACAGCCACCGCTCCTACTTTC. Encoded protein: CASSIVTATAPTF.

This chain links TRBV7-1 with TRBJ2-1, with no clear D. TRBV7-1 is an open reading frame, and its role is uncertain. The V end was cut by 5 bases, the J end by 7 bases, with 12 bases between. The CDR3 extends over 13 amino acids. The CDR3 here is CASSVTMGNEQFF. DNA of the CDR3: TGTGCCAGCAGCGTAACGATGGGGAATGAGCAGTTCTTC.

The chain recombines TRBV28 with TRBJ2-7; 11 nucleotides align to TRBD2. CDR1 is MDHEN, CDR2 SYDVKM, per germline. The ends lost 2 bases at V and 3 bases at J; junction bases unmatched: 15. There are 19 residues in the CDR3. Here the CDR3 DNA reads TGTGCCAGCAGTTTACGTCTAGCGGGAGGAATCAGTCGCTTCTACGAGCAGTACTTC. This encodes CASSLRLAGGISRFYEQYF. Full variable domain (missing parts from reference TRBV28 and TRBJ2-7): DVKVTQSSRYLVKRTGEKVFLECVQDMDHENMFWYRQDPGLGLRLIYFSYDVKMKEKGDIPEGYSVSREKKERFSLILESASTNQTSMYLCASSLRLAGGISRFYEQYFGPGTRLTVT.

This sequence joins TRBV6-5 and TRBJ1-1; possible D gene TRBD1, 5 bases. Trimming removed 0 bases at V and 5 bases at J, with 10 bases between. The germline gives CDR1 MNHEY, CDR2 SVGAGI. This CDR3 comprises 14 residues. The CDR3, as DNA: TGTGCCAGCAGTTACTCCGGGGGTCGTACTGAAGCTTTCTTT. Amino acid sequence: CASSYSGGRTEAFF.

The V and J genes are TRBV28 and TRBJ2-2; D gene unclear. CDR1 is MDHEN and CDR2 is SYDVKM in the germline V gene. With 4 bases removed from V and 5 bases from J, the gap between germline ends came to 5 bases. The CDR3 totals 12 residues. CDR3: CASSWSTGELFF. Here the CDR3 DNA reads TGTGCCAGCAGTTGGAGTACCGGGGAGCTGTTTTTT.

The chain recombines TRBV4-1 with TRBJ2-1, with 10 bases aligning to TRBD1. Germline CDR1 reads MGHRA; CDR2 reads YSYEKL. V was pared by 0 bases and J by 9 bases, with 5 bases of the junction left unmatched. The CDR3 is 15 amino acids. For the CDR3, the DNA is TGCGCCAGCAGCCAAGAAAGGACAGGGGGTCGTGAGCAGTTCTTC. As protein: CASSQERTGGREQFF.

The chain employs TRBV6-6 and TRBJ1-4, with D hard to call. V was pared by 0 bases and J by 5 bases, with 7 bases between. CDR1 MNHNY and CDR2 SVGAGI come from the germline V gene (reference sequence). The length of the CDR3 is 14 residues. This CDR3 reads CASSYSVRNEKLFF. The CDR3 bases are TGTGCCAGCAGTTACTCAGTCAGAAATGAAAAACTGTTTTTT.

The V gene is TRBV9, the J gene TRBJ2-7; 8 positions match TRBD2. Germline loops: CDR1 SGDLS, CDR2 YYNGEE. This CDR3 region has 13 residues. V lost 3 bases and J lost 4; bases outside the gene matches: 3. The CDR3 nucleotides read TGTGCCAGCAGCGGCCCGGGAGGGTACGAGCAGTACTTC. It specifies CASSGPGGYEQYF.

This chain links TRBV28 with TRBJ1-1, with 7 positions matching TRBD1. The junction had 11 bases not matched to a gene; V was cut back by 7 bases and J by 6 bases. The CDR3 runs to 14 residues. The germline V gene encodes CDR1 MDHEN and CDR2 SYDVKM. The CDR3 here is CASNRQGRRPEAFF. The CDR3 region has the DNA TGTGCCAGCAACCGACAGGGAAGGAGGCCTGAAGCTTTCTTT.

The chain couples TRBV9 to TRBJ2-7; D tentatively reads TRBD1 or TRBD2 (5 bases each). CDR1 is SGDLS and CDR2 is YYNGEE in the germline V gene. This CDR3 region has 14 residues. V lost 5 bases to trimming and J lost 2 bases, with 14 bases between them. The CDR3 DNA sequence: TGTGCCAGCAGGGGCCGGGACGGAACCTACGAGCAGTACTTC. Translated, it gives CASRGRDGTYEQYF. The variable domain in full, with the rest retrieved from reference TRBV9 and TRBJ2-7, is DSGVTQTPKHLITATGQRVTLRCSPRSGDLSVYWYQQSLDQGLQFLIQYYNGEERAKGNILERFSAQQFPDLHSELNLSSLELGDSALYFCASRGRDGTYEQYFGPGTRLTVT.

This CDR3 reads CASSAGTGTNYGYTF. Written as DNA, the CDR3 is TGTGCCAGCAGTGCCGGAACAGGGACAAACTATGGCTACACCTTC. The chain joins TRBV25-1 to TRBJ1-2; possibly TRBD1 for D (6 bases). The germline CDR1 and CDR2 sequences are MGHDK and SYGVNS. V lost 4 bases, J lost 2 bases, and 14 bases lay in between. CDR3 length: 15 residues.

V usage is TRBV5-4 and J usage is TRBJ2-5; D unclear. Germline V gene sequence: CDR1 SGHNT, CDR2 YYREEE (reference sequence). V lost 3 bases and J 5 bases, leaving 14 bases between the germline ends. This CDR3 has 14 residues. The CDR3, as DNA: TGTGCCAGCAGCTCCACTCTGGCCTCCGAGACCCAGTACTTC. Its translation is CASSSTLASETQYF. Full variable domain (outside the CDR3, taken from reference TRBV5-4 and TRBJ2-5): ETGVTQSPTHLIKTRGQQVTLRCSSQSGHNTVSWYQQALGQGPQFIFQYYREEENGRGNFPPRFSGLQFPNYSSELNVNALELDDSALYLCASSSTLASETQYFGPGTRLLVL.

The chain links TRBV28 to TRBJ1-1; D is undetermined. CDR1 is MDHEN and CDR2 is SYDVKM in the germline V gene. Trimming left V 2 bases short and J 1 base short, with 11 bases between. The CDR3 length is 15 residues. The CDR3 loop is CASSLTRVRNTEAFF. DNA for the CDR3: TGTGCCAGCAGTTTAACGAGGGTCCGGAACACTGAAGCTTTCTTT.

The rearrangement uses TRBV28 and TRBJ2-7; 10 bases agree with TRBD1. CDR3 length: 14 amino acids. Germline assignment: CDR1 MDHEN and CDR2 SYDVKM. The V gene end was trimmed by 5 bases and the J gene end by 2 bases; junction bases not matched to a gene: 3. This CDR3 is CASSPGQGTYEQYF. The CDR3 coding sequence is TGTGCCAGCAGTCCGGGACAGGGGACCTACGAGCAGTACTTC. The complete variable domain, with remaining parts taken from reference TRBV28 and TRBJ2-7, reads DVKVTQSSRYLVKRTGEKVFLECVQDMDHENMFWYRQDPGLGLRLIYFSYDVKMKEKGDIPEGYSVSREKKERFSLILESASTNQTSMYLCASSPGQGTYEQYFGPGTRLTVT.

The genes are TRBV7-9 and TRBJ1-2, with 7 bases aligning to TRBD1. Germline loops: CDR1 SEHNR, CDR2 FQNEAQ (reference sequence). V lost 5 bases, J lost 5 bases, and 11 bases stayed unmatched. This CDR3 region has 15 residues. The chain's CDR3 is CASSPTGTEMYGYTF. CDR3 coding DNA: TGTGCCAGCAGCCCCACCGGGACAGAGATGTATGGCTACACCTTC.

V and J are TRBV7-6 and TRBJ2-7; D gene ambiguous. Germline V gene sequence: CDR1 SGHVS, CDR2 FNYEAQ. This CDR3 has 13 amino acids. V was shortened by 4 bases and J by 4 bases, with 11 bases between the two germline ends. CDR3 residues: CASSSLEEYEQYF. The DNA of the CDR3 is TGTGCCAGCAGCTCCCTAGAAGAATACGAGCAGTACTTC.